A single sample gave rise to the 27 T cell receptor beta chains below, sequenced in a study of blood T cell repertoires in COVID-19. TCRdb's table, derived via immunoSEQ multiplex PCR, lists solely in-frame clones and lacks some. The top ten hold about 9.8% of the sample, which has 200,000 to 250,000 clones, around 81% seen once. The sample was PBMCs or T cells enriched from blood (not recorded which). The receptor set was obtained from a woman aged 45 to 65 with acute COVID-19.

The chain couples TRBV19 to TRBJ1-1; tentative D call: TRBD1 (6 bases). V lost 2 bases and J 3 bases, leaving 13 bases between the germline ends. Germline CDR1 is LNHDA and CDR2 is SQIVND (reference sequence). The CDR3 spans 15 residues. CDR3 sequence (DNA): TGTGCCAGTAGTATAAAAGGGGGGGGATACACTGAAGCTTTCTTT. This gives the protein CASSIKGGGYTEAFF.

The genes are TRBV28 and TRBJ1-2; 10 bases are a match to TRBD1. In germline, CDR1 is MDHEN, CDR2 SYDVKM. This CDR3 region has 17 residues. Germline trimming cut 5 bases from V and 2 bases from J; bases unmatched to any gene: 11. The CDR3 sequence: CASSGGHRTGGNYGYTF. CDR3 nucleotide sequence: TGTGCCAGCAGTGGGGGCCATCGGACAGGGGGGAACTATGGCTACACCTTC.

The chain is built from TRBV5-1 and TRBJ2-3, with TRBD2 matching over 10 bases. The CDR3 sequence is 17 residues long. V trimming: 0 bases; J trimming: 1 base; junction bases outside the gene matches: 5. Germline CDR1 reads SGHRS; CDR2 reads YFSETQ. In DNA, the CDR3 is TGCGCCAGCAGCTTGGTCCCTAGCGGGGGAGGCACAGATACGCAGTATTTT. Its translation is CASSLVPSGGGTDTQYF.

This clone appeared a few times. This chain links TRBV28 with TRBJ1-1; unclear D gene. Germline loops: CDR1 MDHEN, CDR2 SYDVKM. The length of the CDR3 is 13 residues. The ends were cut back, 3 bases at V and 1 base at J, with 6 bases in the middle. This CDR3 is CASSLRQNTEAFF. CDR3 nucleotides: TGTGCCAGCAGTTTGAGGCAGAACACTGAAGCTTTCTTT.

The chain is built from TRBV16 and TRBJ1-2; D call uncertain. Germline loops: CDR1 KGHSY, CDR2 FQNENV. The CDR3 is 13 amino acids. V lost 1 base and J lost 6, with 9 bases in between. DNA of the CDR3: TGTGCCAGCAGCCAATTTACAGCGGATGGCTACACCTTC. As protein: CASSQFTADGYTF. The full variable domain, in which reference TRBV16 and TRBJ1-2 provide the parts outside the CDR3, is GEEVAQTPKHLVRGEGQKAKLYCAPIKGHSYVFWYQQVLKNEFKFLISFQNENVFDETGMPKERFSAKCLPNSPCSLEIQATKLEDSAVYFCASSQFTADGYTFGSGTRLTVV.

V gene TRBV27 combines with J gene TRBJ2-7; unclear D gene. Germline V CDR1 and CDR2: MNHEY, SMNVEV (reference sequence). The CDR3 extends over 14 amino acids. V was clipped by 3 bases and J by 0 bases, with 9 bases between them. DNA for the CDR3: TGTGCCAGCAGTTTTCGGTTAGCCTCCTACGAGCAGTACTTC. Protein product: CASSFRLASYEQYF.

The V and J genes are TRBV6-5 and TRBJ1-1; D is ambiguous. With 2 bases removed from V and 2 bases from J, the gap between germline ends came to 15 bases. Germline V gene data show CDR1 as MNHEY and CDR2 as SVGAGI. This CDR3 contains 16 residues. Here the CDR3 reads CASSYGFRGENTEAFF. Written as DNA, the CDR3 is TGTGCCAGCAGTTACGGGTTCCGGGGTGAAAACACTGAAGCTTTCTTT.

The chain uses TRBV2 and TRBJ2-1; the D gene is possibly TRBD2 (5 bases). This CDR3 has 16 amino acids. V lost 2 bases and J 4 bases, leaving 15 bases between the germline ends. The V gene's germline CDR1 is SNHLY and CDR2 FYNNEI. The CDR3 sequence is CASSEFGELGYNEQFF. The CDR3 nucleotides are TGTGCCAGCAGTGAATTTGGGGAGTTGGGATACAATGAGCAGTTCTTC.

The chain joins TRBV2 to TRBJ2-5, with D tentatively TRBD2 (6 bases). V lost 11 bases and J lost 4, with 14 bases in between. CDR1 and CDR2 from the germline V gene are SNHLY and FYNNEI. The CDR3 is 12 amino acids. The CDR3 loop is CAGRDGGETQYF. CDR3 nucleotide sequence: TGTGCCGGAAGGGACGGGGGAGAGACCCAGTACTTC.

The J gene is TRBJ1-3, the V gene TRBV19; TRBD1 aligns across 7 bases. The CDR3 runs to 15 residues. The V segment lost 8 bases and the J segment 0 bases; nucleotides outside the gene matches: 7. CDR1 is LNHDA and CDR2 is SQIVND in the germline V gene (reference sequence). CDR3 DNA sequence: TGTGCCAGTGGACCGGGACAGATCTCTGGAAACACCATATATTTT. Residues: CASGPGQISGNTIYF.

This chain links TRBV5-4 with TRBJ1-4; D remains unclear. The V end was cut by 4 bases, the J end by 12 bases, with 13 bases between. Germline CDR1 and CDR2: SGHNT and YYREEE (reference sequence). This CDR3 comprises 12 residues. CDR3 residues: CASSPDLGELFF. The CDR3 DNA reads TGTGCCAGCAGCCCGGATTTGGGAGAACTGTTTTTT.

CDR3: CASSRGLADQETQYF. CDR3 DNA: TGTGCCAGCAGCCGGGGACTAGCGGACCAAGAGACCCAGTACTTC. The chain recombines TRBV5-8 with TRBJ2-5, with 11 bases matching TRBD2. Germline CDR1 is SGHTS and CDR2 is YDEGEE. The CDR3 covers 15 residues. V lost 4 bases and J lost 0; bases outside the gene matches: 2.

The V and J genes are TRBV23-1 and TRBJ1-2; D is unresolved. TRBV23-1 is filed as an ORF, its function uncertain. Trimming removed 8 bases at V and 1 base at J, with 14 bases between. The CDR3 has 14 residues. CDR3 nucleotide sequence: TGCGCCAGCGGAGGACGGAATATTAACTATGGCTACACCTTC. Amino acid sequence: CASGGRNINYGYTF.

The chain couples TRBV5-1 to TRBJ2-1, with 11 bases fitting TRBD2. Germline V gene lookup returns CDR1 SGHRS and CDR2 YFSETQ. Trimming removed 0 bases from V and 5 bases from J; junction bases left unmatched: 1. This CDR3 has 15 residues. CDR3 in amino acids: CASSLGLAGNNEQFF. The CDR3 region has the DNA TGCGCCAGCAGCTTGGGACTAGCGGGGAACAATGAGCAGTTCTTC.

This clone was observed at least ten times. J is TRBJ2-2 and V is TRBV4-3, with D perhaps matching TRBD1 (5 bases). V was shortened by 0 bases and J by 4 bases, with 9 bases between the two germline ends. The germline gives CDR1 LGHNA, CDR2 YSLEER. The CDR3 has 15 residues. CDR3 coding DNA: TGCGCCAGCAGCCAAGACAGGGCTGGCACCGGGGAGCTGTTTTTT. This codes for CASSQDRAGTGELFF.

A word on this clone: Within the sample, other DNA sequences also encode this same CDR3. The chain is built from TRBV5-1 and TRBJ1-1; D is unclear. V dropped 4 bases and J dropped 3 bases, with 13 bases sitting between them. CDR1 and CDR2 from the germline V gene are SGHRS and YFSETQ. The CDR3 is made up of 14 amino acids. The CDR3 DNA is TGCGCCAGCAGCCCCCCAGGCGGGTACACTGAAGCTTTCTTT. Protein sequence: CASSPPGGYTEAFF.

The J gene is TRBJ1-2, the V gene TRBV15; D is unclear. The CDR3 covers 14 residues. Germline V gene sequence: CDR1 LNHNV, CDR2 YYDKDF (reference sequence). V was pared by 0 bases and J by 8 bases, with 13 bases between. In DNA form, the CDR3 reads TGTGCCACCAGCAGAGATTTAGCGGAAGGAGGCTACACCTTC. Translating gives CATSRDLAEGGYTF.

The chain couples TRBV7-9 to TRBJ1-2; D might be TRBD1 (5 bases). V was pared by 3 bases and J by 3 bases, with 11 bases between. CDR3 length: 14 residues. Looked up from germline, CDR1 is SEHNR and CDR2 is FQNEAQ (reference sequence). The CDR3 sequence: CASSFWGEDYGYTF. CDR3 bases: TGTGCCAGCAGCTTTTGGGGCGAGGACTATGGCTACACCTTC.

V and J are TRBV2 and TRBJ2-2; 14 positions agree with TRBD2. CDR1 is SNHLY, CDR2 FYNNEI, per germline. V shed 7 bases and J 6 bases; nucleotides not matched to a gene: 4. This CDR3 region has 15 residues. The DNA for the CDR3 is TGTGCCAGCACCCCGACTAGCGGGAGGGCCGGGGAGCTGTTTTTT. Protein product: CASTPTSGRAGELFF. Variable domain in full (rest from reference TRBV2 and TRBJ2-2): EPEVTQTPSHQVTQMGQEVILRCVPISNHLYFYWYRQILGQKVEFLVSFYNNEISEKSEIFDDQFSVERPDGSNFTLKIRSTKLEDSAMYFCASTPTSGRAGELFFGEGSRLTVL.

This chain uses TRBV30 with TRBJ1-5; tentatively, D is TRBD1 (6 bases). The CDR3 totals 17 residues. The V end was cut by 1 base, the J end by 0 bases, with 16 bases between. CDR1 and CDR2 from the germline V gene are GTSNPN and SVGIG (reference sequence). The CDR3 loop is CAWSANTGTYSNQPQHF. As DNA, the CDR3 is TGTGCCTGGAGTGCAAATACAGGGACCTATAGCAATCAGCCCCAGCATTTT.

This chain links TRBV6-5 with TRBJ2-1; a weak D match, TRBD2 (5 bases). The CDR3 covers 14 residues. V was cut by 7 bases and J by 7 bases, with 17 bases left in between. Per the germline V gene, CDR1 is MNHEY and CDR2 is SVGAGI. DNA of the CDR3: TGTGCCAGCACTCAGGCCCGGGATGAGAATGAGCAGTTCTTC. Residues: CASTQARDENEQFF.

The chain joins TRBV28 to TRBJ2-7; 11 nucleotides align to TRBD2. The CDR3 has 14 amino acids. Germline V gives CDR1 MDHEN, CDR2 SYDVKM. The J segment lost 2 bases and the V segment lost 7 bases, leaving 4 bases of the junction unmatched. CDR3 nucleotides: TGTGCCAGCACGTCTAGCGGGAGGACCTACGAGCAGTACTTC. Translation: CASTSSGRTYEQYF.

This chain links TRBV15 with TRBJ2-2; 9 positions agree with TRBD2. The length of the CDR3 is 14 residues. The V and J ends lost 8 bases and 4 bases, in that order; junction bases with no gene match: 5. CDR1 is LNHNV and CDR2 is YYDKDF in the germline V gene (reference sequence). The CDR3 DNA is TGTGCCACCGGCGGGAGGGCCCGCACCGGGGAGCTGTTTTTT. Amino acids: CATGGRARTGELFF.

This chain links TRBV28 with TRBJ2-7, with 11 positions matching TRBD1. Germline CDR1 MDHEN, CDR2 SYDVKM. With 5 bases clipped from V and 3 bases from J, the junction kept 0 bases outside the gene matches. The CDR3 is 13 residues long. The CDR3 here is CASSGTGGYEQYF. In DNA form, the CDR3 reads TGTGCCAGCAGTGGGACAGGGGGCTACGAGCAGTACTTC.

This clone has more than one count but fewer than ten. The V call is TRBV18, the J call TRBJ1-5; D may be TRBD1 (5 bases). V lost 3 bases, J lost 2 bases, and 11 bases lay in between. Germline lookup yields CDR1 KGHSH and CDR2 LQKENI. This CDR3 region has 15 residues. The CDR3 nucleotides are TGTGCCAGCTCACCTTCGGGGGGTGGCAATCAGCCCCAGCATTTT. Protein: CASSPSGGGNQPQHF. The full variable domain, rest sourced from reference TRBV18 and TRBJ1-5, is NAGVMQNPRHLVRRRGQEARLRCSPMKGHSHVYWYRQLPEEGLKFMVYLQKENIIDESGMPKERFSAEFPKEGPSILRIQQVVRGDSAAYFCASSPSGGGNQPQHFGDGTRLSIL.

The chain couples TRBV4-3 to TRBJ1-6, with D unclear. The V and J ends lost 4 bases and 6 bases respectively, with 13 bases between them. CDR1 is LGHNA and CDR2 is YSLEER in the germline V gene. The CDR3 contains 15 residues. CDR3 sequence: CASSPREFSNSPLHF. CDR3 DNA: TGCGCCAGCAGCCCGAGGGAATTCAGTAATTCACCCCTCCACTTT.

This clone came up once. The chain links TRBV11-2 to TRBJ2-7; TRBD1 agrees at 11 bases. The CDR3 sequence is 14 residues long. Germline V lookup: CDR1 SGHAT, CDR2 FQNNGV. After removal of 5 bases from V and 4 bases from J, the junction contained 4 bases not matched to a gene. The CDR3 DNA follows: TGTGCCAGCAGCCCGGGACAGGGGGTTTACGAGCAGTACTTC. Its translation: CASSPGQGVYEQYF.